This T cell receptor (beta chain) derives from a study of regulatory T cells in long-lasting Graves disease. Overall study results and limits: Compared with new cases, persistent Graves' patients showed reduced TCR diversity. There was favoring of TRBV28, TRBJ1-2 and TRBJ2-5 in persistent disease.

V lost 6 bases, J lost 2 bases, and 7 bases stayed unmatched. Looked up from germline, CDR1 is SGHTA and CDR2 is FQGNSA. The CDR3 extends over 14 amino acids. Building of the TCR beta libraries involved iRepertoire HTBI primers and Arm-PCR of CDR3 regions. TCRdb independently ran MiXCR on the multiplex PCR reads; one entry per CDR3 protein. The sample has about 330,000 distinct CDR3 sequences; about a sixth are singletons. This clonotype was observed many times. Antigen: not known. Documented time point: newly diagnosed GD, antithyroid drugs for less than 3 months. PBMC RNA served as the TCR library source. These data also featured in a second study, about T cells in Graves' hyperthyroidism and ophthalmopathy. That work contributes: First-round RT-PCR targeting the TCR CDR3 was performed with the HTBI primer set. A model of 13 V-J pairs discriminated ophthalmopathy from stable hyperthyroidism.

The chain links TRBV7-2 to TRBJ2-7; 7 bases line up with TRBD1. The receptor was isolated from a young woman with Graves disease. The material sequenced was peripheral blood mononuclear cells (PBMCs), taken at new diagnosis, from a patient treated with antithyroid drugs. The CDR3 region is CASSFDRDAYEQYF. As DNA, the CDR3 is TGTGCCAGCAGTTTCGACAGGGACGCCTACGAGCAGTACTTC.